Sequencing of this T cell receptor beta chain was carried out in a study of T cell responses to AZD1222 COVID-19 vaccine. Assay used: immunoSEQ multiplex PCR; TCRdb lists only in-frame clones, some missing. Here the sample spans tens of thousands of clones, over 60% being singletons. V gave up 4 bases and J gave up 9 bases, with 14 bases separating them. Looked up from germline, CDR1 is LNHNV and CDR2 is YYDKDF (reference sequence). The CDR3 is 13 amino acids. The sample in question was peripheral blood, obtained on day 0 of AZD1222 vaccination. The receptor was isolated from an adult in good health. This chain connects TRBV15 to TRBJ2-3, with TRBD1 as a possible D gene (6 bases). The CDR3 DNA is TGTGCCACCAGCACTCAAAACAGGGAGACGCAGTATTTT. This translates into CATSTQNRETQYF.